The T cell receptor (beta chain) described here comes from a study of metastatic and nonmetastatic thyroid tumors. For the study at large: For malignant and benign thyroid patients, tumor or nodule tissue and blood were the sources whose repertoires were compared.

Patients underwent thyroid surgery, and none had received any treatment before it. This CDR3 is 14 amino acids long. Germline V lookup: CDR1 SGHRS, CDR2 YFSETQ. V trimming: 6 bases; J trimming: 2 bases; junction bases outside the gene matches: 5. This clone was seen a few times. Since a much larger clone is just one base distant, this may be a read error. TCRdb re-called the PCR reads with MiXCR. Seen here are 72,000 or so clones, around 19% observed once, and the top ten hold 9.5% to 15%. The sequence came from a female donor with papillary thyroid cancer or a benign thyroid nodule (not recorded which). Some clones in this sample may be carry-over from other donors' samples. The sample was blood. J is TRBJ2-3 and V is TRBV5-1; 8 bases agree with TRBD2. Here the CDR3 DNA reads TGCGCCAGCATCGGGGGGGTTCTCACAGATACGCAGTATTTT. Protein: CASIGGVLTDTQYF.